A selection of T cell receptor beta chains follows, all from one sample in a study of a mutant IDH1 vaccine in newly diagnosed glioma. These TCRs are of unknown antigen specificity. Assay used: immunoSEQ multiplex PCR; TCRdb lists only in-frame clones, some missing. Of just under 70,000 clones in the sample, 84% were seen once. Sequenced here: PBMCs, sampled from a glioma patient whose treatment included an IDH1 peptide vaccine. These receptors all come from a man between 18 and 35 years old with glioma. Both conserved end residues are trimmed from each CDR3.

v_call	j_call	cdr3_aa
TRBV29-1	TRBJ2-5	SVRGSEETQY
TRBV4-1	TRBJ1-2	ASSQPGGPSYGYT
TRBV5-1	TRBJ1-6	ASSFGRANSPLH
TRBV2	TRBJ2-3	ASSEFRKSTDTQY
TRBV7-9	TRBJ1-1	ASSLLRGVAEAF
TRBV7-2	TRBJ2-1	ASSVSGSSYNEQF
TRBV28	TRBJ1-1	ASSSSMTGRRGTEAF
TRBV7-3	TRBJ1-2	ASSLTGQGAYGYT
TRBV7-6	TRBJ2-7	ASSSQGPQY
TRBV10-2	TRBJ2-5	ASSESPSGRGRTQY